This T cell receptor (beta chain) was identified in a study of STAT5B mutations in CD4+ large granular lymphocyte leukemia (dated by TCRdb to 2022 to 2024). Background on the whole study: Among the healthy controls, the CDR3 'QG' motif was associated with a particular HLA allele. The study compared the TCRbeta repertoires of patients with CD4+ T-cell large granular lymphocyte leukemia against the TCRbeta repertoires of healthy blood donors. Flow cytometry on FACSCanto II or FACSVerse showed that the purified fractions were more than 95% pure among lymphocytes. Results the study describes overall, beyond this receptor: The main leukemic clonotypes were found to be private to each patient, although approximately 26% of the main leukemic clonotypes were detected at low frequency in the non-leukemic repertoires of other patients. The data were not HLA-matched, and the relatively small sample size could explain the higher clonality seen in CD4+ compared with CD8+ T-LGLL. Compared with healthy CD4+ repertoires, CD4-sorted patient repertoires appeared more clonal, and this difference remained even after the putative leukemic clones were removed.

The immunoSEQ assay at survey resolution was used to sequence TCRbeta rearrangements from genomic DNA. The source study handled its data this way. In the TCR sequencing data, the lowest productive clonotype frequency that could be detected was 2.59 x 10-5. Only productive TCRbeta rearrangements, meaning sequences that were complete and in-frame, were kept for the analyses. Clonality for each sample was calculated as Simpson clonality in the immunoSEQ Analyzer version 3.0. Clones were grouped by frequency into very rare, small, medium, large (1-20%) or hyperexpanded (>20%) categories. Generation probabilities were estimated with OLGA 1.2.3, V-gene circos plots were made with VDJtools, specificities were looked up in VDJdb, and CDR3 motifs were identified with GLIPH. Here the immuneACCESS table is served through TCRdb, limited to in-frame sequences with V and J called. Missing clones are a known gap in these copies; in checked studies unresolved V genes cover under half, and the rest lacks a known reason. Clone size and V and J calls were adopted from that table, with D and trimming inferred from the DNA. The sample table records around 30,000 clones; around four fifths of these occur just once. Of the sample, around 0.27% is held by the ten largest clones.

This clone was counted only a few times. The antigen it binds to is not known. No base-level quality is on record; no much larger clone is a single base apart. The healthy controls were around 35 blood donors, and the buffy coats of these donors were supplied by the Finnish Red Cross blood service. All TCR-sequenced material derived from peripheral blood: patient blood samples and healthy donor buffy coats. Peripheral blood mononuclear cells were isolated by Ficoll-Hypaque gradient centrifugation. CD4+ cells were magnetically purified from the buffy coats of healthy controls. Genomic DNA was extracted using the Gentra Puregene Cell and Tissue kit, and a Qubit 2.0 fluorometer was used to quantify it. The TCR originated in a human donor in good health. Material for sequencing was CD4+ T cells from blood buffy coats.

CDR3 loop: CAWSVRFDTEAFF. The nucleotides read TGTGCCTGGAGTGTACGCTTCGACACTGAAGCTTTCTTT. The rearranged chain carries TRBV30 and TRBJ1-1; the D gene is not confidently resolved. CDR1 is given as GTSNPN and CDR2 as SVGIG, both from the germline V gene (reference sequence). The CDR3 runs 13 residues from the cysteine to the phenylalanine. Solely the CDR3 DNA is kept, with 39 bases framed from the first base. V is shortened by 0 bases, J by 3 bases, and the region joining them spans 8 bases.